This TCR beta chain was captured by sequencing in a study of blood T cell repertoires in COVID-19. Turning to the study itself: COVID-19 samples from acute and convalescent phases originated in the United States, Italy and Spain. T cells, B-cell-depleted T cells, or PBMCs supplied cDNA or gDNA.

Original handling: Using reference gene primer amplification, nucleated cell counts were estimated. The method was immunoSEQ multiplex PCR; TCRdb's version includes in-frame clones alone and lacks a portion of them. The DNA gave D and trimming, while V, J and clone size come from that table. Of some 140,000 clones listed, 70% to 85% are singletons. In its sample, this clone was seen many times. The V gene's germline CDR1 is LNHNV and CDR2 YYDKDF (reference sequence). There are 14 residues in the CDR3. The V end lost 5 bases, the J end lost 0 bases, and 5 bases lay between the germline ends. The V gene is TRBV15, the J gene TRBJ1-6; D unclear. Sequences were obtained from peripheral blood. This receptor was identified in a woman older than 75 with acute or convalescent COVID-19. CDR3 sequence: CATSGSSYNSPLHF. The CDR3, as DNA: TGTGCCACCAGCGGGAGCTCCTATAATTCACCCCTCCACTTT.